These 27 T cell receptor beta chains were all obtained from the same sample, sequenced in a study of T cells in Graves' hyperthyroidism and ophthalmopathy. Amplified TCR beta CDR3 regions came from RNA transcripts. Using the HTBI primer set, a first-round RT-PCR was run on the TCR CDR3. MiXCR, run by TCRdb on the multiplex PCR reads, gives a single entry per CDR3 protein. The table shows under 350,000 distinct CDR3 sequences, with more than 15% occurring only once. The sample comprised blood. The receptor source for this set is an older woman with Graves' ophthalmopathy.

With respect to this clonotype: A much larger clone differs from this one at a single base, so this may be a read error. This chain connects TRBV12-3 or TRBV12-4 to TRBJ1-1; D not certain. Deletions cut 8 bases from V and 6 bases from J, with 22 bases between. CDR3 length: 15 residues. The CDR3 is CASSPPSVVNAEAFF. The CDR3 region has the DNA TGTGCCAGCTCACCACCCTCGGTCGTCAACGCTGAAGCTTTCTTT.

This clonotype was observed a handful of times. The gene calls are TRBV6-5 and TRBJ2-7; TRBD1 agrees at 7 bases. Germline values: CDR1 MNHEY, CDR2 SVGAGI. Unmatched junction bases numbered 8, after V lost 1 base and J lost 2 bases. The CDR3 totals 16 residues. This CDR3 is CASSYYNRGRAYEQYF. Here the CDR3 DNA reads TGTGCCAGCAGTTACTACAACAGGGGAAGGGCCTACGAGCAGTACTTC.

In its sample, this clonotype was seen many times. One end of the junction fails to match germline, which may point to a read error. The rearrangement uses TRBV27 and TRBJ1-1; D is unresolved. CDR3 size: 13 residues. Germline V gene lookup returns CDR1 MNHEY and CDR2 SMNVEV (reference sequence). The DNA for the CDR3 is TGCGCCAGCAGCTTGAGCGGGTCCACTGAAGCTTTCTTT. It yields the protein CASSLSGSTEAFF.

The chain joins TRBV28 to TRBJ1-5; no definite D call. Germline V CDR1 and CDR2: MDHEN, SYDVKM. V lost 8 bases and J lost 0, with 8 bases in between. This CDR3 has 13 residues. Here the CDR3 reads CASGEDSNQPQHF. CDR3 DNA: TGTGCCAGCGGGGAGGATAGCAATCAGCCCCAGCATTTT.

This chain links TRBV6-1 with TRBJ1-2; D gene uncertain. In germline, CDR1 is MNHNS, CDR2 SASEGT. The CDR3 runs 15 residues. Trimming pared 7 bases from V and 4 bases from J, leaving 19 bases between. CDR3 nucleotide sequence: TGTGCCAGCACGATCGTCCCGGAGGGTATCTATGGCTACACCTTC. It is translated as CASTIVPEGIYGYTF.

This clonotype was seen ten or more times. The chain is built from TRBV6-1 and TRBJ2-7, with TRBD1 identical over 7 bases. Germline V gene data show CDR1 as MNHNS and CDR2 as SASEGT. V lost 8 bases, J lost 3 bases, and 7 bases stayed unmatched. This CDR3 spans 13 amino acids. CDR3 sequence reads: CASAGTALYEQYF. CDR3 DNA sequence: TGTGCCAGCGCTGGGACAGCCCTCTACGAGCAGTACTTC.

This clonotype has at least ten counts. The V and J genes are TRBV7-9 and TRBJ2-7, with TRBD1 identical over 7 bases. CDR1 and CDR2 from the germline V gene are SEHNR and FQNEAQ (reference sequence). This CDR3 region has 15 residues. With 7 bases clipped from V and 5 bases from J, the junction kept 14 bases outside the gene matches. The CDR3 spells CASNQTGDTRDEQYF. The CDR3 region has the DNA TGTGCCAGCAACCAAACAGGGGATACCCGGGACGAGCAGTACTTC.

The chain recombines TRBV5-4 with TRBJ2-3; 15 bases agree with TRBD2. The V and J ends lost 4 bases and 3 bases, in that order; junction bases with no gene match: 6. CDR1 and CDR2 (germline): SGHNT, YYREEE (reference sequence). This CDR3 spans 17 amino acids. CDR3 residues: CASSRTSGGAVTDTQYF. The CDR3 DNA reads as TGTGCCAGCAGCCGGACTAGCGGGGGGGCAGTTACAGATACGCAGTATTTT.

This clonotype was seen a few times. Mismatch with germline at one junction end may stem from a read error. This CDR3 is CATSDPQQGPNTEAFF. Written as DNA, the CDR3 is TGTGCCACCAGTGACCCCCAACAGGGACCGAACACTGAAGCTTTCTTT. The V and J genes are TRBV2 and TRBJ1-1; TRBD1 might be the D (6 bases). The CDR3 has 16 amino acids. The germline V gene has CDR1 SNHLY and CDR2 FYNNEI.

This chain links TRBV7-6 with TRBJ2-2; D may be TRBD2 (6 bases). Germline CDR1 is SGHVS and CDR2 is FNYEAQ. This CDR3 has 13 residues. Trimming took off 11 bases at V and 7 bases at J, with 17 bases between the two ends. The CDR3 loop reads CALVTGAGGELFF. In nucleotides, the CDR3 is TGTGCCTTGGTGACGGGAGCGGGCGGGGAGCTGTTTTTT.

In this sample, this clonotype turned up many times. The chain is built from TRBV27 and TRBJ2-6, with 8 bases fitting TRBD1. V gave up 5 bases and J gave up 2 bases; unmatched junction bases: 8. The CDR3 runs to 17 residues. Germline V lookup: CDR1 MNHEY, CDR2 SMNVEV (reference sequence). The DNA of the CDR3 is TGTGCCAGCAGTACGGACAGGGTGAAAGCTGGGGCCAACGTCCTGACTTTC. The encoded protein is CASSTDRVKAGANVLTF.

In the case of this clonotype: A single base separates this from a much larger clone, so it may be a read error. The chain is built from TRBV28 and TRBJ2-5; D may correspond to TRBD1 or TRBD2 (5 bases each). Germline CDR1 reads MDHEN; CDR2 reads SYDVKM. CDR3 length: 13 residues. CDR3 sequence (DNA): TGTGCCAGCAGTACCGGCGGGTCGGGGACCCAGTGCTTC. Its translation is CASSTGGSGTQCF. Together with reference TRBV28 and TRBJ2-5, the CDR3 gives the full variable domain: DVKVTQSSRYLVKRTGEKVFLECVQDMDHENMFWYRQDPGLGLRLIYFSYDVKMKEKGDIPEGYSVSREKKERFSLILESASTNQTSMYLCASSTGGSGTQCFGPGTRLLVL.

This clonotype came up many times. The chain has TRBV12-3 or TRBV12-4 and TRBJ2-6; perhaps TRBD1 as D (5 bases). The CDR3 is made up of 15 amino acids. Trimming left V 2 bases short and J 0 bases short, with 5 bases between. The CDR3 coding sequence is TGTGCCAGCAGTTTAAGGGGCTCTGGGGCCAACGTCCTGACTTTC. Protein sequence: CASSLRGSGANVLTF.

V and J are TRBV7-8 and TRBJ2-7; no definite D call. The CDR3 has 15 amino acids. CDR1 is SGHVS, CDR2 FQNEAQ, per germline. V was trimmed by 4 bases and J by 4 bases, leaving 17 bases between them. The CDR3 nucleotides read TGTGCCAGCAGCTCCGAACCCTCACAGTGGTACGAGCAGTACTTC. Amino acids: CASSSEPSQWYEQYF. The entire variable domain, with the rest obtained from reference TRBV7-8 and TRBJ2-7, is as follows: GAGVSQSPRYKVAKRGQDVALRCDPISGHVSLFWYQQALGQGPEFLTYFQNEAQLDKSGLPSDRFFAERPEGSVSTLKIQRTQQEDSAVYLCASSSEPSQWYEQYFGPGTRLTVT.

This clonotype was observed at least ten times. The genes are TRBV11-3 and TRBJ2-1; 11 nucleotides match TRBD2. This CDR3 has 13 residues. The germline gives CDR1 SGHNT, CDR2 YENEEA. Trimming at V came to 5 bases and at J to 13 bases, leaving 7 bases not matched to a gene. DNA of the CDR3: TGTGCCAGCAGCACCGGGACTAGCGGTCCACAGTTCTTC. Its translation: CASSTGTSGPQFF.

This clonotype appeared many times. The rearrangement uses TRBV12-3 or TRBV12-4 and TRBJ1-5, with TRBD1 matching 8 bases. The V and J ends lost 7 bases and 4 bases, in that order; junction bases with no gene match: 6. This CDR3 spans 14 amino acids. The DNA for the CDR3 is TGTGCCAGCACTAGAACAGGGGGAAATCAGCCCCAGCATTTT. Its translation: CASTRTGGNQPQHF.

In its sample, this clonotype was seen many times. The rearrangement uses TRBV7-2 and TRBJ1-2, with unresolved D. CDR3 length: 16 residues. CDR1 is SGHTA, CDR2 FQGNSA, per germline. Trimming removed 5 bases at V and 1 base at J, with 17 bases between. CDR3 coding DNA: TGTGCCAGCAGCCAATTGGTGGGCGGACTTAACTATGGCTACACCTTC. Translated: CASSQLVGGLNYGYTF.

V is TRBV11-2 and J is TRBJ2-2; TRBD1 is a possible D gene (5 bases). V was cut by 3 bases and J by 0 bases, with 8 bases left in between. CDR3 length: 15 amino acids. Germline V gives CDR1 SGHAT, CDR2 FQNNGV. CDR3 loop: CASSLKGANTGELFF. The CDR3 nucleotides read TGTGCCAGCAGCTTGAAAGGGGCGAACACCGGGGAGCTGTTTTTT.

This clonotype was picked up many times. This chain joins TRBV7-6 and TRBJ1-5; D is perhaps TRBD1 (6 bases). This CDR3 has 16 amino acids. V lost 1 base and J 3 bases, leaving 13 bases between the germline ends. Germline V lookup: CDR1 SGHVS, CDR2 FNYEAQ. The CDR3 DNA reads TGTGCCAGCAGCTTAGTCGGAGGACAGCTCAATCAGCCCCAGCATTTT. This sequence encodes CASSLVGGQLNQPQHF.

This clonotype showed up just a few times. Given a much more abundant clone one base away, this may be a read error. The chain has TRBV5-1 and TRBJ1-1; D is unresolved. There are 11 residues in the CDR3. Germline CDR1 SGHRS, CDR2 YFSETQ. The CDR3 sequence: CASSSSAEASF. CDR3 nucleotide sequence: TGCGCCAGCAGCTCGTCAGCTGAAGCTTCCTTT.

This clonotype was recorded many times. The chain recombines TRBV11-2 with TRBJ2-7, with 7 bases aligning to TRBD2. This CDR3 is built from 15 residues. CDR1 SGHAT and CDR2 FQNNGV come from the germline V gene. V lost 5 bases, J lost 3 bases, and 10 bases stayed unmatched. The CDR3 DNA is TGTGCCAGCAGCCCCAGCGGGATGGTCGGCTACGAGCAGTACTTC. Its protein is CASSPSGMVGYEQYF.

As concerns this clonotype: This clone may be a read error of a much larger clone one base away. V and J are TRBV28 and TRBJ2-6; possibly TRBD1 or TRBD2 for D (5 bases each). This CDR3 comprises 15 residues. The germline CDR1 and CDR2 sequences are MDHEN and SYDVKM. Trimming took off 4 bases at V and 2 bases at J, with 9 bases between the two ends. CDR3 protein: CASSSPGPGANVLTF. CDR3 nucleotide sequence: TGTGCCAGCAGTTCACCGGGGCCTGGGGCCAACGTCCTGACTTTC.

The rearrangement links TRBV10-3 to TRBJ2-7, with D tentatively TRBD1 (5 bases). Per the germline V gene, CDR1 is ENHRY and CDR2 is SYGVKD. The CDR3 length is 14 residues. Between the trimmed V and J ends, which lost 2 bases and 2 bases, there was a span of 10 bases. The CDR3 DNA follows: TGTGCCATCAGTGAGAGGTCAGGGACCTACGAGCAGTACTTC. Translation: CAISERSGTYEQYF.

This clonotype was seen many times. The genes are TRBV18 and TRBJ2-5; TRBD2 might be the D (5 bases). The CDR3 consists of 16 residues. V was shortened by 3 bases and J by 2 bases, with 16 bases between the two germline ends. From germline, CDR1 is KGHSH and CDR2 LQKENI. The DNA for the CDR3 is TGTGCCAGCTCACCCGGACTGTTAGCTCTACAAGAGACCCAGTACTTC. Protein: CASSPGLLALQETQYF.

This clonotype was picked up many times. The CDR3, as DNA: TGTGCCAGCAGCGTCCTAGCGGGGAGCTCCTACAATGAGCAGTTCTTC. This translates into CASSVLAGSSYNEQFF. V gene TRBV7-3 combines with J gene TRBJ2-1; 9 nucleotides match TRBD2. This CDR3 spans 16 amino acids. The germline CDR1 and CDR2 sequences are SGHTA and FQGTGA. With 5 bases clipped from V and 0 bases from J, the junction kept 5 bases outside the gene matches. Drawing the rest from reference TRBV7-3 and TRBJ2-1, the complete variable domain is GAGVSQTPSNKVTEKGKYVELRCDPISGHTALYWYRQSLGQGPEFLIYFQGTGAADDSGLPNDRFFAVRPEGSVSTLKIQRTERGDSAVYLCASSVLAGSSYNEQFFGPGTRLTVL.

This clonotype was seen at least ten times. V and J are TRBV29-1 and TRBJ2-1, with D tentatively TRBD1 or TRBD2 (5 bases each). The germline gives CDR1 SQVTM, CDR2 ANQGSEA. This CDR3 has 12 amino acids. V lost 6 bases, J lost 2 bases, and 8 bases lay in between. DNA for the CDR3: TGCAGCGTGGGGGAACCCTACAATGAGCAGTTCTTC. Translation: CSVGEPYNEQFF.

This clonotype was detected ten times or more. The rearrangement uses TRBV5-8 and TRBJ2-5, with 8 bases that match TRBD1. This CDR3 has 17 amino acids. The germline gives CDR1 SGHTS, CDR2 YDEGEE. The J segment lost 5 bases and the V segment lost 0 bases, leaving 12 bases of the junction unmatched. For the CDR3, the DNA is TGTGCCAGCAGCTTGGGGACCGTCGGACAGGGTGGGGAGACCCAGTACTTC. Encoded protein: CASSLGTVGQGGETQYF.